The 5 T cell receptor beta chains below all came from one sample that was sequenced in a study of shared clonotypes between healthy human individuals. Sequencing used immunoSEQ multiplex PCR; TCRdb keeps in-frame clones, though not all of them. Counted here are around 550,000 clones, almost 97% occurring once; the ten biggest clones make up about 0.064%. The material sequenced was naive CD4+ T cells sorted from blood. Subset specified: CD45RA+ positively selected. The receptors were sampled from a woman aged 25 to 39 in good health.

V and J are TRBV6-5 and TRBJ2-7; unclear D gene. This CDR3 region has 16 residues. V lost 2 bases and J lost 2, with 16 bases in between. Germline CDR1 MNHEY, CDR2 SVGAGI. The CDR3 reads CASSYVSNPGPYEQYF. CDR3 in DNA: TGTGCCAGCAGTTACGTCTCGAATCCGGGCCCCTACGAGCAGTACTTC.

The rearrangement joins TRBV30 to TRBJ1-1; tentative D call: TRBD1 (5 bases). Germline V gene data show CDR1 as GTSNPN and CDR2 as SVGIG (reference sequence). CDR3 length: 15 residues. V lost 1 base, J lost 0 bases, and 12 bases lay in between. The CDR3 sequence is CAWSGQGLMNTEAFF. In DNA form, the CDR3 reads TGTGCCTGGAGTGGGCAGGGCCTTATGAACACTGAAGCTTTCTTT.

The rearrangement links TRBV28 to TRBJ2-3; possibly TRBD1 for D (5 bases). The CDR3 is made up of 14 amino acids. CDR1 and CDR2 from the germline V gene are MDHEN and SYDVKM. V lost 6 bases, J lost 1 base, and 11 bases lay in between. DNA of the CDR3: TGTGCCAGCAGAAAGAGCAGGGGCACAGATACGCAGTATTTT. Its translation is CASRKSRGTDTQYF. Combining the CDR3 with reference TRBV28 and TRBJ2-3 gives the whole variable domain DVKVTQSSRYLVKRTGEKVFLECVQDMDHENMFWYRQDPGLGLRLIYFSYDVKMKEKGDIPEGYSVSREKKERFSLILESASTNQTSMYLCASRKSRGTDTQYFGPGTRLTVL.

The rearrangement uses TRBV5-4 and TRBJ2-5; unclear D gene. V was shortened by 0 bases and J by 2 bases, with 11 bases between the two germline ends. Per germline, CDR1 SGHNT and CDR2 YYREEE (reference sequence). The CDR3 is 15 residues long. The CDR3 sequence is CASSLGPTPQETQYF. The CDR3 bases are TGTGCCAGCAGCTTGGGGCCCACGCCTCAAGAGACCCAGTACTTC.

CDR3 sequence reads: CANQTGVARHEQYF. In nucleotides, the CDR3 is TGCGCCAACCAAACTGGGGTAGCGAGGCACGAGCAGTACTTC. This chain uses TRBV5-1 with TRBJ2-7; the D gene is possibly TRBD2 (5 bases). The CDR3 is made up of 14 amino acids. Looked up from germline, CDR1 is SGHRS and CDR2 is YFSETQ. Trimming took off 9 bases at V and 5 bases at J, with 21 bases between the two ends.